Following are 9 T cell receptor beta chains from one sample sequenced in a study of blood T cell repertoires in COVID-19. Clones were read by immunoSEQ multiplex PCR, and TCRdb kept only the in-frame ones, dropping some. The sample records about 170,000 clones, around 91% being singletons. Sequenced: PBMCs or T cells enriched from blood (not recorded which). The receptors were gathered from a young woman who had recovered from COVID-19.

The V call is TRBV28, the J call TRBJ1-4; D is possibly TRBD1 (6 bases). Trimming removed 3 bases from V and 10 bases from J, with 9 bases in between. In germline, CDR1 is MDHEN, CDR2 SYDVKM. CDR3 length: 12 amino acids. The CDR3 here is CASSLARGKLFF. In DNA form, the CDR3 reads TGTGCCAGCAGTTTGGCCAGGGGAAAACTGTTTTTT.

V usage is TRBV19 and J usage is TRBJ2-1, with 10 bases fitting TRBD1. CDR1 LNHDA and CDR2 SQIVND come from the germline V gene (reference sequence). J gave up 1 base and V 6 bases, and 15 bases lay outside the gene matches. The CDR3 consists of 19 residues. CDR3 DNA: TGTGCCAGTAGCCCAGGGGGATACCGGGACAGGGGTTCCTACAATGAGCAGTTCTTC. This codes for CASSPGGYRDRGSYNEQFF.

The rearrangement links TRBV6-5 to TRBJ2-7; a possible D gene is TRBD2 (6 bases). The V end lost 6 bases, the J end lost 4 bases, and 10 bases lay between the germline ends. CDR3 length: 12 amino acids. Germline CDR1 reads MNHEY; CDR2 reads SVGAGI. CDR3 sequence reads: CASSNREYEQYF. DNA of the CDR3: TGTGCCAGCAGCAACCGGGAGTACGAGCAGTACTTC.

J is TRBJ1-6 and V is TRBV20-1; TRBD1 matches 9 bases. Germline V gene lookup returns CDR1 DFQATT and CDR2 SNEGSKA (reference sequence). The CDR3 loop spans 14 amino acids. J was trimmed by 10 bases and V by 3 bases; bases with no gene match: 7. The CDR3 here is CSASTGTGSSPLHF. CDR3 DNA sequence: TGCAGTGCTAGTACCGGGACAGGGAGCTCACCCCTCCACTTT.

The chain uses TRBV19 and TRBJ2-5; TRBD2 agrees at 7 bases. V dropped 1 base and J dropped 2; count of bases not matched to a gene: 7. This CDR3 spans 16 amino acids. Germline V gene data show CDR1 as LNHDA and CDR2 as SQIVND (reference sequence). The CDR3 region has the DNA TGTGCCAGTAGTATAGGGGCTAGCGGAACTCAAGAGACCCAGTACTTC. It is translated as CASSIGASGTQETQYF.

The chain links TRBV7-9 to TRBJ1-2; weak D call: TRBD1 (6 bases). The CDR3 runs 15 residues. Germline CDR1 reads SEHNR; CDR2 reads FQNEAQ (reference sequence). V dropped 4 bases and J dropped 11 bases, with 23 bases sitting between them. CDR3 sequence reads: CASSSGDRDKREYTF. CDR3 nucleotides: TGTGCCAGCAGCTCAGGAGACCGGGACAAGAGGGAGTACACCTTC.

The CDR3 DNA sequence: TGTGCCAGCAGTACCCAGGTTAGCGGGTACAATGAGCAGTTCTTC. Translated, it gives CASSTQVSGYNEQFF. The V gene is TRBV27, the J gene TRBJ2-1, with 7 bases lining up with TRBD2. The trim removed 5 bases at V and 4 bases at J, leaving 8 bases unmatched. The CDR3 runs 15 residues. Germline CDR1 reads MNHEY; CDR2 reads SMNVEV (reference sequence).

The chain employs TRBV19 and TRBJ1-4; D perhaps matches TRBD1 (5 bases). The germline CDR1 and CDR2 sequences are LNHDA and SQIVND (reference sequence). The CDR3 covers 18 residues. V shed 3 bases and J shed 0 bases, with 17 bases lying between them. In DNA form, the CDR3 reads TGTGCCAGTAGTATCGGCCAGGGCCCTTACTCAACTAATGAAAAACTGTTTTTT. Encoded protein: CASSIGQGPYSTNEKLFF. Combining the CDR3 with reference TRBV19 and TRBJ1-4 gives the whole variable domain DGGITQSPKYLFRKEGQNVTLSCEQNLNHDAMYWYRQDPGQGLRLIYYSQIVNDFQKGDIAEGYSVSREKKESFPLTVTSAQKNPTAFYLCASSIGQGPYSTNEKLFFGSGTQLSVL.

This clone was seen more than once but under ten times. This chain connects TRBV5-1 to TRBJ1-1, with D uncertain. The CDR3 consists of 13 residues. The V end was cut by 1 base, the J end by 0 bases, with 4 bases between. Germline loops: CDR1 SGHRS, CDR2 YFSETQ. CDR3 bases: TGCGCCAGCAGCTTGACAGTGAACACTGAAGCTTTCTTT. Protein sequence: CASSLTVNTEAFF.